This paragraph reports one T cell receptor (beta chain). Original data processing: By means of reference gene primer amplification, nucleated cell counts were estimated. The table came from immunoSEQ multiplex PCR; TCRdb's copy has only in-frame clones and leaves some out. V, J and clone size are taken as reported in that table, and D and trimming were inferred from the DNA itself. The sample lists about 220,000 clones, more than 75% occurring once. These data originate in a study of blood T cell repertoires in COVID-19. Overall study context: Researchers got acute and convalescent COVID-19 samples from the United States, Italy and Spain. The analysed material was cDNA or gDNA that came from T cells, B-cell-depleted T cells, or PBMCs.

The germline V gene has CDR1 MDHEN and CDR2 SYDVKM. V was trimmed by 6 bases and J by 8 bases, leaving 12 bases between them. The CDR3 is made up of 12 amino acids. This chain connects TRBV28 to TRBJ2-3, with a weak D call TRBD1 (8 bases). The source is a man between 35 and 55 years old with active or convalescent COVID-19. The sequenced sample consisted of peripheral blood. CDR3 in amino acids: CASRTGGGTQYF. DNA for the CDR3: TGTGCCAGCAGAACAGGGGGGGGTACGCAGTATTTT.